This TCR beta chain was sequenced for a study of shared clonotypes between healthy human individuals. General study findings and limits: Having only a few donors restricted how much genetic and exposure-history diversity was captured. Non-shared clonotypes had lower generation probabilities than those shared by all four donors.

The CDR3 totals 14 residues. Germline loops: CDR1 MDHEN, CDR2 SYDVKM. The V end lost 5 bases, the J end lost 1 base, and 10 bases lay between the germline ends. TCRdb keeps only in-frame clones here, not all; method: immunoSEQ multiplex PCR. The sample includes under 2.5 million clones, 92% of them seen just once. The study separated CD4+ cells into CD45RA+ naive and CD45RA-negative memory subsets. Notes on this clone: What it recognizes is unknown.

The J gene is TRBJ2-3, the V gene TRBV28, with D perhaps TRBD1 (6 bases). The receptor comes from a young man in good health. Some clones in this sample may be carry-over from other donors' samples. The sequenced sample was naive CD4+ T cells from PBMCs. The subset: CD45RA+ positively selected. Here the CDR3 DNA reads TGTGCCAGCAGTCCTCAGGGGCGCACAGATACGCAGTATTTT. It is translated as CASSPQGRTDTQYF.